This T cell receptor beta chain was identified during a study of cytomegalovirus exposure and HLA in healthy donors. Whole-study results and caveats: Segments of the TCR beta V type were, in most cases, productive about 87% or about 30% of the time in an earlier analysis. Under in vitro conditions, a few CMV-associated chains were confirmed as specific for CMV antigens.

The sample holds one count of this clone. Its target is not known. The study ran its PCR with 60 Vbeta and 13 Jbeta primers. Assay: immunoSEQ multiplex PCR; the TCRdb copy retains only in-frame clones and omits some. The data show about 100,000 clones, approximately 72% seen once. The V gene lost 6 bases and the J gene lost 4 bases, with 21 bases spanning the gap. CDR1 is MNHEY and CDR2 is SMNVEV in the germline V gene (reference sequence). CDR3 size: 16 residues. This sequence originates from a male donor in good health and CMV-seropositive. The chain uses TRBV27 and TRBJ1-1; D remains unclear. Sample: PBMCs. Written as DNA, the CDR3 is TGTGCCAGCAGCCTCCTGAATCGGGAAGGCATCACTGAAGCTTTCTTT. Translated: CASSLLNREGITEAFF.